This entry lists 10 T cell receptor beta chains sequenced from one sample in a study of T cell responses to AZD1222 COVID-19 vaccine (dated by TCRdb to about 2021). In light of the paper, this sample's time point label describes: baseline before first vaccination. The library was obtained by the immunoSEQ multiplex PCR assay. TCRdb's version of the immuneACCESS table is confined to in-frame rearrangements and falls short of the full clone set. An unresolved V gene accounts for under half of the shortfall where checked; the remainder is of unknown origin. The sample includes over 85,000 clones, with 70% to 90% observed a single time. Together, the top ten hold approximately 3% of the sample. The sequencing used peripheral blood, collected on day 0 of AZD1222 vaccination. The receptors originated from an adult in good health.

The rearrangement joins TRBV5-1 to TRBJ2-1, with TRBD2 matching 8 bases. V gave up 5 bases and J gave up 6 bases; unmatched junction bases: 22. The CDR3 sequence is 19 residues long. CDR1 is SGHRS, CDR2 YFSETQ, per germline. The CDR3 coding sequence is TGCGCCAGCAGGCTGGGATCCACTTTGAGCGGGGGACGGGGCAATGAGCAGTTCTTC. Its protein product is CASRLGSTLSGGRGNEQFF.

The CDR3 here is CASSPRLAENYNEQFF. CDR3 sequence (DNA): TGTGCCAGCTCACCACGGCTAGCGGAGAATTACAATGAGCAGTTCTTC. This chain connects TRBV18 to TRBJ2-1; 7 bases are shared with TRBD2. This CDR3 is built from 16 residues. With V trimmed by 1 base and J by 4 bases, 7 bases remained unmatched. CDR1 and CDR2 (germline): KGHSH, LQKENI.

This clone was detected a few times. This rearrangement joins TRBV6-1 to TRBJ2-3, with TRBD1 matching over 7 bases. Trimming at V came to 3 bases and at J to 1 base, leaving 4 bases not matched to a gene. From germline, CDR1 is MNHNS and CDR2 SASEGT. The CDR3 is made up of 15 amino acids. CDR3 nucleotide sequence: TGTGCCAGCAGTGAGACAGGGATCGGCACAGATACGCAGTATTTT. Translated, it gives CASSETGIGTDTQYF.

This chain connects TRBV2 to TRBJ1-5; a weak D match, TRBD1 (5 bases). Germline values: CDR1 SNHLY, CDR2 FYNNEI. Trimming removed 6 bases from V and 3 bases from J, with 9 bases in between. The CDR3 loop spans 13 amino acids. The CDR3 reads CASSRETNQPQHF. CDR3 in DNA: TGTGCCAGCAGCAGGGAAACCAATCAGCCCCAGCATTTT.

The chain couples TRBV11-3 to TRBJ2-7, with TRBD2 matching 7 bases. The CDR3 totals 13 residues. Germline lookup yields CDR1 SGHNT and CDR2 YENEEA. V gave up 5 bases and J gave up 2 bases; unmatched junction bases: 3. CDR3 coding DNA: TGTGCCAGCAGCCGCGGGGGAGCCTACGAGCAGTACTTC. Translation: CASSRGGAYEQYF.

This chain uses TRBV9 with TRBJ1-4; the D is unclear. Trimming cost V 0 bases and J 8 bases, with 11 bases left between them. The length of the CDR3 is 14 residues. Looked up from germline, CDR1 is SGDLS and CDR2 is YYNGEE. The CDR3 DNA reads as TGTGCCAGCAGCGTAGATGCCCGAGGAGAAAAACTGTTTTTT. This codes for CASSVDARGEKLFF.

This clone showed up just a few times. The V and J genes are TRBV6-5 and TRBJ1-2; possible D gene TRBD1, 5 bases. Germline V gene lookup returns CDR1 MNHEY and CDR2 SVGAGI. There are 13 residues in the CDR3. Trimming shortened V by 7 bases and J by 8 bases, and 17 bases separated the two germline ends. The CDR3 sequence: CASTPGHPTGYTF. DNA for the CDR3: TGTGCCAGCACCCCCGGACACCCAACGGGCTACACCTTC.

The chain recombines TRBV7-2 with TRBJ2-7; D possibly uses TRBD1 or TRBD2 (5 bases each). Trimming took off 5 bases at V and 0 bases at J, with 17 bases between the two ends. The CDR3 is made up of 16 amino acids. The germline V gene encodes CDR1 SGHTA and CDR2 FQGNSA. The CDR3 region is CASSPRGRGPSYEQYF. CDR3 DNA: TGTGCCAGCAGCCCCCGGGGAAGGGGCCCCTCCTACGAGCAGTACTTC.

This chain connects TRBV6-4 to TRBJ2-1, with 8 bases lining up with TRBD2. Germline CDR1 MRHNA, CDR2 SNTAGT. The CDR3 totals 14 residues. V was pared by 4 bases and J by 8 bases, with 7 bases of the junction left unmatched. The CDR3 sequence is CASSVTSGSDEQFF. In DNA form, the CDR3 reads TGTGCCAGCAGTGTTACTAGCGGTTCCGATGAGCAGTTCTTC.

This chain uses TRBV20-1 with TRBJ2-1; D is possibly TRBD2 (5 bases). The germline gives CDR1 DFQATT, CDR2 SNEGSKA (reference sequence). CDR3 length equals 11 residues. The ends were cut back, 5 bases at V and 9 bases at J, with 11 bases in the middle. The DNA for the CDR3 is TGCAGTGCTGACTCGGGGATTGAGCAGTTCTTC. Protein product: CSADSGIEQFF.